Included here is one TCR beta chain sequence, with context. Germline V gene lookup returns CDR1 LGHNA and CDR2 YNFKEQ. V dropped 0 bases and J dropped 4 bases, with 10 bases sitting between them. The CDR3 is 15 residues long. Original processing methods: Amplification of reference gene primers provided the estimated nucleated cell counts. TCRdb's table, derived via immunoSEQ multiplex PCR, lists solely in-frame clones and lacks some. Clone size and the V and J calls come from that table; the DNA yielded D and trimming. The table records 330,000 or so clones, 80% to 90% of them present only once. This specimen belongs to a study of blood T cell repertoires in COVID-19. Looking at the study overall: Samples came from the United States, Italy and Spain, spanning acute and convalescent COVID-19.

The clonotype was recovered from a man between 25 and 39 years old with COVID-19, enrolled during active disease. The chain uses TRBV4-2 and TRBJ2-1; tentatively, D is TRBD2 (5 bases). What was sequenced was peripheral blood. CDR3 in amino acids: CASSQDLSGYNEQFF. The CDR3 DNA reads TGTGCCAGCAGCCAAGATCTCAGCGGTTACAATGAGCAGTTCTTC.